This entry features one T cell receptor (delta chain) sequence. What it binds is unknown. A read error may account for a junction end that differs from germline. The template was reverse-transcribed extracted RNA. Multiplex PCR used pooled V-gene forward primers and a constant-region reverse primer to amplify CDR3s. TCRdb re-called the multiplex PCR reads using CATT. The top ten hold about 0.9% of the sample, which has 22,000 or so delta-chain clones, 7% to 8.5% seen once. This entry comes from a study of Vδ1+ human thymocytes. Findings of the study overall: Thymic TRG and TRD repertoires appeared highly polyclonal, with Gaussian CDR3 length distributions. Despite high sort purity, roughly a fifth of thymic T cell receptor delta sequences were Vdelta2.

This CDR3 is 20 amino acids long. The germline gives CDR1 TSWWSYY, CDR2 QGS. What was sequenced was Vdelta1+ gamma-delta thymocytes from the thymus. Specified subset: FACS-sorted CD3+ TCRalphabeta- TCRVdelta1+ TCRVdelta2- thymocytes. The chain joins TRDV1 to TRDJ1, with D possibly matching TRDD2 (6 bases). The receptor's source is a child under two years old who had congenital heart surgery. The CDR3 here is CALGEISTTPSRGYTDRLIF. The CDR3 DNA reads as TGTGCTCTTGGGGAAATCTCAACCACTCCTTCCCGGGGGTACACCGATAGACTCATCTTT.